These 25 T cell receptor beta chains were sequenced from one sample in a study of vaccination and CD4 T cells after COVID-19. The antigens of these receptors remain unknown. The Oncomine TCR Beta short-read assay was applied to DNA of cultured CD4+ T cells. A single record per CDR3 protein comes from TCRdb applying MiXCR to the PCR reads. The table lists roughly 15,000 distinct CDR3 sequences, roughly 41% of them singletons. The treatment was: approximately 10-day PBMC culture with coronavirus spike peptide pools or control peptides (ViraFEST assay). This sample comprised CD4+ T cells from blood, cultured in vitro, obtained before SARS-CoV-2 vaccination. These receptors all stem from a human donor who received a COVID-19 vaccine.

This clonotype came up a few times. The V gene is TRBV6-5, the J gene TRBJ2-7; a possible D gene is TRBD1 (5 bases). Per germline, CDR1 MNHEY and CDR2 SVGAGI. The CDR3 runs to 15 residues. Trimming removed 0 bases at V and 3 bases at J, with 12 bases between. The CDR3 reads CASSYSGRVHYEQYF. Here the CDR3 DNA reads TGTGCCAGCAGTTACTCCGGCAGGGTTCACTACGAGCAGTACTTC.

This chain uses TRBV12-3 or TRBV12-4 with TRBJ2-5, with TRBD1 identical over 7 bases. The junction had 7 bases not matched to a gene; V was cut back by 8 bases and J by 1 base. The CDR3 totals 14 residues. CDR3 residues: CASLRQGLQETQYF. Written as DNA, the CDR3 is TGTGCCAGCCTAAGACAGGGCCTCCAAGAGACCCAGTACTTC.

In this sample, this clonotype turned up a few times. The chain has TRBV19 and TRBJ2-6; D is possibly TRBD2 (5 bases). The germline gives CDR1 LNHDA, CDR2 SQIVND (reference sequence). Between the trimmed V and J ends, which lost 6 bases and 1 base, there was a span of 16 bases. CDR3 size: 17 residues. The CDR3 sequence is CASSLWRLRSGANVLTF. In DNA, the CDR3 is TGTGCCAGTAGCCTATGGAGGTTGCGGTCTGGGGCCAACGTCCTGACTTTC.

This clonotype was detected only a few times. The chain has TRBV6-1 and TRBJ1-2; D remains ambiguous. The CDR3 spans 14 residues. CDR1 and CDR2 (germline): MNHNS, SASEGT. Trimming took 11 bases from V and 2 from J, leaving 18 bases between them. CDR3 nucleotide sequence: TGTGCCGGGCGTCCCCCGGGAGAAAACTATGGCTACACCTTC. It encodes CAGRPPGENYGYTF.

This clonotype was seen a handful of times. The chain links TRBV7-2 to TRBJ2-3, with TRBD2 identical over 11 bases. The germline V gene has CDR1 SGHTA and CDR2 FQGNSA. Losses at the gene ends were 4 bases for V and 3 bases for J; bases not matched to a gene: 6. CDR3 size: 16 residues. CDR3: CASSSYSGGATDTQYF. Here the CDR3 DNA reads TGTGCCAGCAGCTCCTATAGCGGGGGGGCAACAGATACGCAGTATTTT.

The chain is built from TRBV24-1 and TRBJ2-7, with 9 bases lining up with TRBD1. The germline V gene encodes CDR1 KGHDR and CDR2 SFDVKD. V lost 10 bases, J lost 4 bases, and 10 bases stayed unmatched. CDR3 size: 14 residues. CDR3 in amino acids: CATQPGQGKYEQYF. The DNA of the CDR3 is TGTGCCACGCAACCGGGACAGGGTAAATACGAGCAGTACTTC.

This clonotype was counted a single time. The chain uses TRBV30 and TRBJ2-7, with TRBD2 matching over 8 bases. CDR1 is GTSNPN, CDR2 SVGIG, per germline (reference sequence). V lost 0 bases, J lost 1 base, and 5 bases stayed unmatched. The CDR3 extends over 15 amino acids. This CDR3 is CAWSVRGGDSYEQYF. Written as DNA, the CDR3 is TGTGCCTGGAGTGTACGGGGGGGCGATTCCTACGAGCAGTACTTC.

The chain couples TRBV6-1 to TRBJ2-2, with unresolved D. V gave up 6 bases and J gave up 9 bases, with 14 bases separating them. Germline CDR1 is MNHNS and CDR2 is SASEGT. This CDR3 contains 13 residues. CDR3 nucleotides: TGTGCCAGCAGAATGGATGGGCGCCGGGAGCTGTTTTTT. Its protein is CASRMDGRRELFF.

The DNA of the CDR3 is TGCAGCGTACAGGAGGGCGGGGAGACCCAGTACTTC. Its protein is CSVQEGGETQYF. The chain carries TRBV29-1 and TRBJ2-5; TRBD2 might be the D (6 bases). The germline V gene encodes CDR1 SQVTM and CDR2 ANQGSEA. V dropped 6 bases and J dropped 5 bases, with 13 bases sitting between them. CDR3 length: 12 amino acids.

CDR3 region: CASSFLTGATNEKLFF. DNA of the CDR3: TGTGCCAGCAGCTTCCTGACAGGGGCAACTAATGAAAAACTGTTTTTT. The chain has TRBV7-9 and TRBJ1-4; 8 nucleotides agree with TRBD1. Looked up from germline, CDR1 is SEHNR and CDR2 is FQNEAQ (reference sequence). The V gene end was trimmed by 3 bases and the J gene end by 0 bases; junction bases not matched to a gene: 3. This CDR3 is built from 16 residues. Full variable domain (rest looked up from reference TRBV7-9 and TRBJ1-4): DTGVSQNPRHKITKRGQNVTFRCDPISEHNRLYWYRQTLGQGPEFLTYFQNEAQLEKSRLLSDRFSAERPKGSFSTLEIQRTEQGDSAMYLCASSFLTGATNEKLFFGSGTQLSVL.

The V call is TRBV14, the J call TRBJ1-1, with D tentatively TRBD1 (5 bases). The germline V and J ends were trimmed by 4 bases and 1 base, with 13 bases remaining between them. The CDR3 length is 15 residues. CDR1 SGHDN and CDR2 FVKESK come from the germline V gene. The CDR3 DNA follows: TGTGCCAGCAGCCCAACTTGGGGGAAGAACACTGAAGCTTTCTTT. It is translated as CASSPTWGKNTEAFF.

The V gene is TRBV24-1, the J gene TRBJ2-1, with 15 bases matching TRBD2. The CDR3 has 15 residues. The germline CDR1 and CDR2 sequences are KGHDR and SFDVKD. Germline trimming cut 3 bases from V and 10 bases from J; bases unmatched to any gene: 3. CDR3 in DNA: TGTGCCACCAGTGATCACGGGACTAGCGGGAGGGAGCAGTTCTTC. Protein product: CATSDHGTSGREQFF.

This clonotype has just a few counts. The chain combines TRBV6-1 with TRBJ1-1, with D maybe TRBD1 (5 bases). Between the trimmed V and J ends, which lost 5 bases and 5 bases, there was a span of 15 bases. This CDR3 is built from 14 residues. The germline V gene encodes CDR1 MNHNS and CDR2 SASEGT. CDR3 protein: CASSTTEMSTEAFF. CDR3 sequence (DNA): TGTGCCAGCAGTACGACAGAGATGTCGACTGAAGCTTTCTTT.

Judged by abundance, this clonotype is medium-sized. The chain has TRBV2 and TRBJ1-2; TRBD1 matches at 10 bases. Trimming at V came to 6 bases and at J to 4 bases, leaving 14 bases not matched to a gene. The CDR3 spans 17 residues. Germline CDR1 reads SNHLY; CDR2 reads FYNNEI. The CDR3 here is CASSRRDRGPIFYGYTF. DNA of the CDR3: TGTGCCAGCAGCCGACGGGACAGGGGTCCCATTTTCTATGGCTACACCTTC.

This clonotype was observed a handful of times. This chain links TRBV7-8 with TRBJ2-1; 9 nucleotides line up with TRBD2. Germline CDR1 reads SGHVS; CDR2 reads FQNEAQ. The CDR3 contains 17 residues. The junction had 5 bases not matched to a gene; V was cut back by 2 bases and J by 0 bases. CDR3 DNA sequence: TGTGCCAGCAGCTTAAATAGCGGGGGATTCTCCTACAATGAGCAGTTCTTC. Residues: CASSLNSGGFSYNEQFF.

V and J are TRBV6-1 and TRBJ2-1; TRBD2 matches at 12 bases. Trimming at V came to 6 bases and at J to 2 bases, leaving 2 bases not matched to a gene. Germline CDR1 and CDR2: MNHNS and SASEGT. This CDR3 has 15 residues. DNA for the CDR3: TGTGCCAGCAGAGCTAGCGGGGGGGCCTACAATGAGCAGTTCTTC. Its protein product is CASRASGGAYNEQFF.

The rearrangement links TRBV7-8 to TRBJ2-5; 7 positions agree with TRBD1. Germline assignment: CDR1 SGHVS and CDR2 FQNEAQ. This CDR3 spans 18 amino acids. V shed 1 base and J 7 bases; nucleotides not matched to a gene: 18. The CDR3 DNA is TGTGCCAGCAGCTTAGGCCACCAGTCCCGGGACAGTTTCGGGACCCAGTACTTC. This translates into CASSLGHQSRDSFGTQYF.

V usage is TRBV2 and J usage is TRBJ2-7; D possibly corresponds to TRBD1 (5 bases). Trimming stripped 8 bases from V and 6 bases from J, with 20 bases between. The CDR3 covers 14 residues. Germline V gene sequence: CDR1 SNHLY, CDR2 FYNNEI. Here the CDR3 DNA reads TGTGCCAGCTCTATCGAAGGACATTCCCCCGAGCAGTACTTC. Translation: CASSIEGHSPEQYF.

The rearrangement uses TRBV10-1 and TRBJ1-1; D uncertain. The germline V gene has CDR1 WNHNN and CDR2 SYGVQD (reference sequence). The germline V and J ends were trimmed by 0 bases and 4 bases, with 6 bases remaining between them. The CDR3 length is 13 residues. The CDR3 region is CASSESGLTEAFF. The CDR3 nucleotides read TGCGCCAGCAGTGAGTCCGGACTCACTGAAGCTTTCTTT.

The chain has TRBV18 and TRBJ1-2, with TRBD1 identical over 8 bases. Looked up from germline, CDR1 is KGHSH and CDR2 is LQKENI. The CDR3 consists of 17 residues. Trimming removed 2 bases from V and 3 bases from J; junction bases left unmatched: 11. CDR3 DNA: TGTGCCAGCTCACCATCAGCTTTAGGACAGGGACACTATGGCTACACCTTC. Translating gives CASSPSALGQGHYGYTF.

The rearrangement uses TRBV20-1 and TRBJ1-2; 9 bases fit TRBD1. The germline CDR1 and CDR2 sequences are DFQATT and SNEGSKA (reference sequence). This CDR3 spans 14 amino acids. Trimming cost V 3 bases and J 4 bases; bases outside gene matches: 6. The CDR3 nucleotides are TGCAGTGCTAGCGACAGGGGGGAGGGCTATGGCTACACCTTC. Translating it yields CSASDRGEGYGYTF.

The rearrangement links TRBV27 to TRBJ1-2; TRBD1 matches 8 bases. The trim removed 0 bases at V and 2 bases at J, leaving 8 bases unmatched. The CDR3 has 17 amino acids. Germline values: CDR1 MNHEY, CDR2 SMNVEV (reference sequence). Written as DNA, the CDR3 is TGTGCCAGCAGTTTATCGCCTTCAGGACAGGGCAACTATGGCTACACCTTC. This translates into CASSLSPSGQGNYGYTF.

The chain is built from TRBV10-3 and TRBJ2-5, with 8 positions matching TRBD2. The J segment lost 5 bases and the V segment lost 4 bases, leaving 18 bases of the junction unmatched. CDR3 length equals 18 residues. CDR1 and CDR2 (germline): ENHRY, SYGVKD. CDR3 sequence (DNA): TGTGCCATCAGTGCCTCCTTGGGAAACGGGGGGGCCGGGGAGACCCAGTACTTC. It specifies CAISASLGNGGAGETQYF.

This clonotype was observed a few times. V is TRBV20-1 and J is TRBJ2-3; 11 positions match TRBD2. In germline, CDR1 is DFQATT, CDR2 SNEGSKA (reference sequence). Losses at the gene ends were 3 bases for V and 5 bases for J; bases not matched to a gene: 4. The CDR3 spans 14 residues. CDR3 DNA sequence: TGCAGTGCTAGGATAGCGGGGGGGAGAGATACGCAGTATTTT. Its translation is CSARIAGGRDTQYF.

The chain recombines TRBV6-5 with TRBJ1-1; 7 positions agree with TRBD1. This CDR3 is 14 amino acids long. The germline gives CDR1 MNHEY, CDR2 SVGAGI. J gave up 5 bases and V 2 bases, and 5 bases lay outside the gene matches. CDR3: CASSYGRGGTEAFF. The DNA for the CDR3 is TGTGCCAGCAGTTACGGCAGGGGGGGGACTGAAGCTTTCTTT.